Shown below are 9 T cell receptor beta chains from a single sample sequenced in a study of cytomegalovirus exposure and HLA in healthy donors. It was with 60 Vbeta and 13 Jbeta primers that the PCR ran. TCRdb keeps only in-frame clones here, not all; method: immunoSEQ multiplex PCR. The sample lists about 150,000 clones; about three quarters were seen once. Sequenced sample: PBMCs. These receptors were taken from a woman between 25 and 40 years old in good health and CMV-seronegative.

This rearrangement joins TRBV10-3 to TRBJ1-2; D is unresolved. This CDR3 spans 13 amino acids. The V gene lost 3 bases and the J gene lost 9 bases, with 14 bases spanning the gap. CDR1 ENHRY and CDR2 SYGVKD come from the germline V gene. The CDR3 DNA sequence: TGTGCCATCAGTGATAATCTGGTCGGGAGCTACACCTTC. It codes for CAISDNLVGSYTF.

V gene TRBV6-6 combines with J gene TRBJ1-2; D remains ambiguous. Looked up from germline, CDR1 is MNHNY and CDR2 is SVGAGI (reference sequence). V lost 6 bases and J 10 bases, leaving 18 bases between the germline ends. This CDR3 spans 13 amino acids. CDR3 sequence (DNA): TGTGCCAGCAGATCATTTGGAGCGGGCCCCTACACCTTC. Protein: CASRSFGAGPYTF.

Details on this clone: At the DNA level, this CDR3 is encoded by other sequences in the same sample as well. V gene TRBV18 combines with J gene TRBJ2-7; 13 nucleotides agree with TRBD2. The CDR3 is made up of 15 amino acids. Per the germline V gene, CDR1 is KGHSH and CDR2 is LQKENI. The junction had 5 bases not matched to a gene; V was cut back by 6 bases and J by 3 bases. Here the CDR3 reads CASSPTSGGVYEQYF. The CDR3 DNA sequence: TGTGCCAGCTCTCCCACTAGCGGGGGGGTCTACGAGCAGTACTTC.

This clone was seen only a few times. CDR3 DNA: TGTGCCAGCAGTGAAGGGACAGGGGCAACTAATGAAAAACTGTTTTTT. It encodes CASSEGTGATNEKLFF. The J gene is TRBJ1-4, the V gene TRBV25-1; 10 bases map to TRBD1. CDR1 is MGHDK and CDR2 is SYGVNS in the germline V gene. The CDR3 covers 16 residues. Unmatched junction bases numbered 0, after V lost 2 bases and J lost 0 bases.

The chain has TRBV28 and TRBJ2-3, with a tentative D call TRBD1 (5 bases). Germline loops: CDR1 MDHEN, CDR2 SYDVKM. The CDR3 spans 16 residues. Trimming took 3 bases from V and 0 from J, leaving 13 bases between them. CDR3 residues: CASSFGRGSSTDTQYF. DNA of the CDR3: TGTGCCAGCAGTTTCGGTAGGGGCTCTAGCACAGATACGCAGTATTTT.

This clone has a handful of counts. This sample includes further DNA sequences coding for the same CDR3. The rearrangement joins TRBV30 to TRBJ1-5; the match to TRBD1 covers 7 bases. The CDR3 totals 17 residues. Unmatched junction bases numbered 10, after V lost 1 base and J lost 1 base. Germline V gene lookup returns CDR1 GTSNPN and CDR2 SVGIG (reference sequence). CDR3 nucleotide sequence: TGTGCCTGGAGTGCTGGAGGGGGCGGTTGGAGCAATCAGCCCCAGCATTTT. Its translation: CAWSAGGGGWSNQPQHF.

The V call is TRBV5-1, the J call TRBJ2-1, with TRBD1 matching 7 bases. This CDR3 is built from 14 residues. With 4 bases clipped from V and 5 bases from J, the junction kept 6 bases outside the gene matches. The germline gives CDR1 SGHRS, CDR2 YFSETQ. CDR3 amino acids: CASSKTGSHNEQFF. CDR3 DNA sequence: TGCGCCAGCAGCAAGACAGGGTCTCACAATGAGCAGTTCTTC.

The CDR3 nucleotides are TGTGCCTGGAGTGTACTAGATGAGCAGTTCTTC. Protein: CAWSVLDEQFF. This sequence joins TRBV30 and TRBJ2-1, with D possibly TRBD2 on 5 matching bases. V was trimmed by 0 bases and J by 8 bases, leaving 5 bases between them. Germline V gene lookup returns CDR1 GTSNPN and CDR2 SVGIG (reference sequence). The CDR3 runs 11 residues. Looking up the rest from reference TRBV30 and TRBJ2-1 gives the full variable domain: SQTIHQWPATLVQPVGSPLSLECTVEGTSNPNLYWYRQAAGRGLQLLFYSVGIGQISSEVPQNLSASRPQDRQFILSSKKLLLSDSGFYLCAWSVLDEQFFGPGTRLTVL.

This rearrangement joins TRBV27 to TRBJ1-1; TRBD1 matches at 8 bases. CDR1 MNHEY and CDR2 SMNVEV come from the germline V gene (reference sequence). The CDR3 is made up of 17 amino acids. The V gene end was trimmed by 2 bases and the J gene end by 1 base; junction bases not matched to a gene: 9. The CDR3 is CASSLRQGANGNTEAFF. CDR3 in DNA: TGTGCCAGCAGTTTACGGCAGGGGGCGAACGGGAACACTGAAGCTTTCTTT.